This T cell receptor beta chain emerged from a study of shared clonotypes between healthy human individuals. As to this clone: The antigen is unknown.

Germline V gene data show CDR1 as SGDLS and CDR2 as YYNGEE. The CDR3 is 17 residues long. V lost 0 bases, J lost 7 bases, and 9 bases stayed unmatched. Overall study findings and caveats: Despite large depth, sorted-subset datasets appeared incompletely sequenced.

Terminally differentiated effector memory CD45RA+ cells were excluded from the naive CD8 cells, which were CD45RO-negative and positively selected for CCR7. Donors were Caucasian adults residing in Nashville, Tennessee, USA. Assay used: immunoSEQ multiplex PCR; TCRdb lists only in-frame clones, some missing. The table has 1.5 million to 2.5 million clones, about 95% seen once; the top ten hold 1.2%. The receptor comes from a young man in good health. The sequenced sample was naive CD8+ T cells sorted from blood. This sequence joins TRBV9 and TRBJ2-2; 10 nucleotides line up with TRBD1. The CDR3 nucleotides read TGTGCCAGCAGCGTAGATGGGACAGGGGTTTTCGGCGGGGAGCTGTTTTTT. Its translation: CASSVDGTGVFGGELFF.